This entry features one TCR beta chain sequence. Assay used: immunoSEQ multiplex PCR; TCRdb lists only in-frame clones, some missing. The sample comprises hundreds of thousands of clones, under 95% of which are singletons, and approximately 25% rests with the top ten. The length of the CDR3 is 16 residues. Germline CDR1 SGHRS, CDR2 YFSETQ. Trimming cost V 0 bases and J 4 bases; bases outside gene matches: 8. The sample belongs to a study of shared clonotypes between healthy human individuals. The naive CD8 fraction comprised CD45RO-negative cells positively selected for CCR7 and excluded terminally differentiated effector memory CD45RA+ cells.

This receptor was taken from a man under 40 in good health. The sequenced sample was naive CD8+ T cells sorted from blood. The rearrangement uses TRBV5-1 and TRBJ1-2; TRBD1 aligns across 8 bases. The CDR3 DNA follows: TGCGCCAGCAGCTTGGATCCGGGACAGGCGGTCTATGGCTACACCTTC. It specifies CASSLDPGQAVYGYTF. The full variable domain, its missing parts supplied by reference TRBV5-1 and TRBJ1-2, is KAGVTQTPRYLIKTRGQQVTLSCSPISGHRSVSWYQQTPGQGLQFLFEYFSETQRNKGNFPGRFSGRQFSNSRSEMNVSTLELGDSALYLCASSLDPGQAVYGYTFGSGTRLTVV.